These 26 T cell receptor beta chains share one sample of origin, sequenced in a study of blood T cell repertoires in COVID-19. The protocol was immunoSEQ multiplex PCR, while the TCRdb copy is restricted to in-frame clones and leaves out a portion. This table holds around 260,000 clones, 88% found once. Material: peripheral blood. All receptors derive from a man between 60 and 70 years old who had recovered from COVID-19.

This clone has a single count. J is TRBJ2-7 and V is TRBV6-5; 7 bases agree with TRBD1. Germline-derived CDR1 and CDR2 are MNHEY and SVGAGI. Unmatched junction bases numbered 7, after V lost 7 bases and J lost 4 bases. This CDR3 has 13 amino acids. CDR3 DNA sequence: TGTGCCAGCAAGGGGACAGCTTTATACGAGCAGTACTTC. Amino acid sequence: CASKGTALYEQYF.

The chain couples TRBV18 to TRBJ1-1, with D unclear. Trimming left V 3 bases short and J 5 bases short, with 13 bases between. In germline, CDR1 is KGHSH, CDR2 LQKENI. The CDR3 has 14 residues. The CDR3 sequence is CASSPRREGTEAFF. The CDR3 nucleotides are TGTGCCAGCTCACCGAGGAGGGAAGGGACTGAAGCTTTCTTT.

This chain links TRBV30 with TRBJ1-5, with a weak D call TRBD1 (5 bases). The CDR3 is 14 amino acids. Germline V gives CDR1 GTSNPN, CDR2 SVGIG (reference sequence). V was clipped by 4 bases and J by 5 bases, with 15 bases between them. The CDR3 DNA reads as TGTGCCTGGACCTCCGGGGGTCAGGATCAGCCCCAGCATTTT. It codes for CAWTSGGQDQPQHF. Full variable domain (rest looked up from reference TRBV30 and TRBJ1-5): SQTIHQWPATLVQPVGSPLSLECTVEGTSNPNLYWYRQAAGRGLQLLFYSVGIGQISSEVPQNLSASRPQDRQFILSSKKLLLSDSGFYLCAWTSGGQDQPQHFGDGTRLSIL.

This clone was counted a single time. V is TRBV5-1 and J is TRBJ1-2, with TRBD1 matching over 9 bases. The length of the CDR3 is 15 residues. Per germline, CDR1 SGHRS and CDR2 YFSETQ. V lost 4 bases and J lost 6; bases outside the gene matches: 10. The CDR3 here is CASSPNRGQTDGYTF. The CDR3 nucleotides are TGCGCCAGCAGCCCTAACAGGGGGCAGACTGATGGCTACACCTTC.

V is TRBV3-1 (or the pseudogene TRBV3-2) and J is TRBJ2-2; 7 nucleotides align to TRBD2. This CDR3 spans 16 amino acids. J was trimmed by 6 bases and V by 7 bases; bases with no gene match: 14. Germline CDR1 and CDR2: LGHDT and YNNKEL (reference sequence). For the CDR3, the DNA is TGTGCCAGCACCAATGGACTTGCGGGGAGGGCCGGGGAGCTGTTTTTT. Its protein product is CASTNGLAGRAGELFF.

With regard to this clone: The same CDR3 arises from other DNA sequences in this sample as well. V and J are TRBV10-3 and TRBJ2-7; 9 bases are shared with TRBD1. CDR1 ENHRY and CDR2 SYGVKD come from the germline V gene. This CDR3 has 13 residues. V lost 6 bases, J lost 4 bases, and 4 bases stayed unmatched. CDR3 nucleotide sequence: TGTGCCATCAGCGAACAGGGGGCTTACGAGCAGTACTTC. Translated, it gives CAISEQGAYEQYF.

The CDR3 nucleotides read TGTGCCAGCAGCCAGGGGGGGCCAGGGGCTGGCAATTCACCCCTCCACTTT. It is translated as CASSQGGPGAGNSPLHF. This chain joins TRBV4-2 and TRBJ1-6, with a weak D call TRBD1 (6 bases). The CDR3 is made up of 17 amino acids. V was clipped by 3 bases and J by 7 bases, with 19 bases between them. Germline CDR1 and CDR2: LGHNA and YNFKEQ.

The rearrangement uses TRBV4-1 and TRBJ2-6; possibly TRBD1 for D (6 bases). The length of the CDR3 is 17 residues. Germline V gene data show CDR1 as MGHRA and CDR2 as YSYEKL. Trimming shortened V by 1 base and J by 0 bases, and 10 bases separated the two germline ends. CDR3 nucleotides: TGCGCCAGCAGCCAAGGACAGGCCAGCTCTGGGGCCAACGTCCTGACTTTC. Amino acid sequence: CASSQGQASSGANVLTF.

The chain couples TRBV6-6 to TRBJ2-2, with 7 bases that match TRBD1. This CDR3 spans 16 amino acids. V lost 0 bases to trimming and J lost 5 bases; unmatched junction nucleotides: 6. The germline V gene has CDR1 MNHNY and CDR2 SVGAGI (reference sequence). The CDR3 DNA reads TGTGCCAGCAGTTACTCGCGACCAGGGGGTACCGGGGAGCTGTTTTTT. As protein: CASSYSRPGGTGELFF.

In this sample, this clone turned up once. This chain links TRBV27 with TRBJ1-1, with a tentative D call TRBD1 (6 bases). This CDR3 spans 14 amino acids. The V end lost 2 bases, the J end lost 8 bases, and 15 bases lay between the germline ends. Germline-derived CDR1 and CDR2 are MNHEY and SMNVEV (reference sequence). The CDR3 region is CASSLGQWGGEAFF. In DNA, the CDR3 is TGTGCCAGCAGTTTAGGTCAGTGGGGGGGCGAAGCTTTCTTT.

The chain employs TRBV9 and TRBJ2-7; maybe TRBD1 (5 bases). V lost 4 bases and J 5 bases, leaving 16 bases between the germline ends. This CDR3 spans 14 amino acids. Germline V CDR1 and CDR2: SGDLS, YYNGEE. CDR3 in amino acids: CASSQGQLFDEQYF. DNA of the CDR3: TGTGCCAGCAGCCAGGGCCAGTTGTTCGACGAGCAGTACTTC.

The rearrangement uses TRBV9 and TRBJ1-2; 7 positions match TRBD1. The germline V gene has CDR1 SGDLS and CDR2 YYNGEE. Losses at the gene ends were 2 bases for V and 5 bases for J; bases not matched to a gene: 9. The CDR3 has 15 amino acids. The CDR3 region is CASSVWTGTVYGYTF. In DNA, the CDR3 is TGTGCCAGCAGCGTTTGGACAGGCACGGTGTATGGCTACACCTTC.

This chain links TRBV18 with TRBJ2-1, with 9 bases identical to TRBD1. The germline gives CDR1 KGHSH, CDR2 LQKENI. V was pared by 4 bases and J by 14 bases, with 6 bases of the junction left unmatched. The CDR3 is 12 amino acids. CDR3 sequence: CASSQTGTGKFF. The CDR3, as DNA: TGTGCCAGCTCACAAACTGGGACAGGGAAGTTCTTC.

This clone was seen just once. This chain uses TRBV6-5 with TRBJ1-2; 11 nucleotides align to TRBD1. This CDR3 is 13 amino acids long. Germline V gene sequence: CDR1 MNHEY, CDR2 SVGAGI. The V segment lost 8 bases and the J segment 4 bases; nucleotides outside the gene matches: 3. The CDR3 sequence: CASGDRGTYGYTF. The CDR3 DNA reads TGTGCCAGCGGGGACAGGGGGACCTATGGCTACACCTTC.

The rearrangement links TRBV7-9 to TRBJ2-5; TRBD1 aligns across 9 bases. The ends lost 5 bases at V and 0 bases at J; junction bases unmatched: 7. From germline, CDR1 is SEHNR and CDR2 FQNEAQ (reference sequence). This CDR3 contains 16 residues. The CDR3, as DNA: TGTGCCAGCAGCGACCGGGACAGGGCGTACCAAGAGACCCAGTACTTC. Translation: CASSDRDRAYQETQYF.

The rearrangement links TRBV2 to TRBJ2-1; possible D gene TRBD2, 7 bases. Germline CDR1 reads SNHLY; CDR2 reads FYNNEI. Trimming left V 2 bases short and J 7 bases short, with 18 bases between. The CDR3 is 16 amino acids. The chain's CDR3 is CASSEYEGGPRNEQFF. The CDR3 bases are TGTGCCAGCAGTGAATACGAGGGGGGGCCGAGGAATGAGCAGTTCTTC.

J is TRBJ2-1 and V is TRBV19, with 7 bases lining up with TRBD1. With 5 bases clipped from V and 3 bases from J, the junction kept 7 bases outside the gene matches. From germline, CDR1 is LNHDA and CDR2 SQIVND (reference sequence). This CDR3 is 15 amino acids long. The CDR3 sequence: CASSAAGTDYNEQFF. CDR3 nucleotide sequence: TGTGCCAGTAGTGCCGCCGGGACAGACTACAATGAGCAGTTCTTC.

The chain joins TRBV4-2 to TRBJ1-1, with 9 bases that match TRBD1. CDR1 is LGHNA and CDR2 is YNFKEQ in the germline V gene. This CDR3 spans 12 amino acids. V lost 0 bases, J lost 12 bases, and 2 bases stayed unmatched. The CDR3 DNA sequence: TGTGCCAGCAGCCAAGATGGGACAGGGTCTTTCTTT. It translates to CASSQDGTGSFF.

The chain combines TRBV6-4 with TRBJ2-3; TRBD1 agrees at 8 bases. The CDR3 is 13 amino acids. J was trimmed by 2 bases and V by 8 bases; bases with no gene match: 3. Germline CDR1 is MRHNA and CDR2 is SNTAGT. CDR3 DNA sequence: TGTGCCAGCCGACAGGGGAACACAGATACGCAGTATTTT. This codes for CASRQGNTDTQYF.

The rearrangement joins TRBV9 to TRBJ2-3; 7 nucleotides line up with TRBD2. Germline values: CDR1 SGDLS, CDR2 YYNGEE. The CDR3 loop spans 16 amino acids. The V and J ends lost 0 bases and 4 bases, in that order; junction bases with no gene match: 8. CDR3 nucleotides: TGTGCCAGCAGCGTAGCATTGGGGGGGTCAGCAGATACGCAGTATTTT. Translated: CASSVALGGSADTQYF.

CDR3 DNA sequence: TGCGCCAGCAGCTTGGCCGGCAGGACGGGGGAACGGGAAAAACTGTTTTTT. It is translated as CASSLAGRTGEREKLFF. This chain links TRBV5-1 with TRBJ1-4, with D possibly being TRBD1 (5 bases). The germline V gene encodes CDR1 SGHRS and CDR2 YFSETQ. V was shortened by 0 bases and J by 8 bases, with 20 bases between the two germline ends. The CDR3 sequence is 17 residues long.

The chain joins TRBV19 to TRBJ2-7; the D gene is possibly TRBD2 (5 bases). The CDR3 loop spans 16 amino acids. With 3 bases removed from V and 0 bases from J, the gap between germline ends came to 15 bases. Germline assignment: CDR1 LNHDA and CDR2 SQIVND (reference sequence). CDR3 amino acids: CASSIIGGRSSYEQYF. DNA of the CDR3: TGTGCCAGTAGTATCATCGGAGGAAGGAGCTCCTACGAGCAGTACTTC. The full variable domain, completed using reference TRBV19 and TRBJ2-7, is DGGITQSPKYLFRKEGQNVTLSCEQNLNHDAMYWYRQDPGQGLRLIYYSQIVNDFQKGDIAEGYSVSREKKESFPLTVTSAQKNPTAFYLCASSIIGGRSSYEQYFGPGTRLTVT.

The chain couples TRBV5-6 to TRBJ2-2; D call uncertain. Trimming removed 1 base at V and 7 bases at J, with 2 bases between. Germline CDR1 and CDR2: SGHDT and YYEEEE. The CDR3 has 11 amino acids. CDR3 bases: TGTGCCAGCAGCTTGCACGGGGAGCTGTTTTTT. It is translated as CASSLHGELFF.

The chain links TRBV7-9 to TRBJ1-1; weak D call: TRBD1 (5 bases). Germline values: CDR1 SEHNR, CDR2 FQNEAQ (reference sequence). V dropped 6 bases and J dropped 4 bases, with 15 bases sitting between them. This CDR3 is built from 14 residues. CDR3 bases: TGTGCCAGCAGGGGGGAGGAAGTGGCCACTGAAGCTTTCTTT. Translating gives CASRGEEVATEAFF.

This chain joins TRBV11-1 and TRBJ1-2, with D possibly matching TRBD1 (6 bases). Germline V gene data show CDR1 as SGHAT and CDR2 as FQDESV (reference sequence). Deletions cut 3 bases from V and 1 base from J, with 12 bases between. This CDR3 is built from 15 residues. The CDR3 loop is CASSFRRDINYGYTF. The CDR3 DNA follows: TGTGCCAGCAGCTTCCGCCGGGACATTAACTATGGCTACACCTTC.

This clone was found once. The CDR3 region has the DNA TGTGCCAGCAGCTTGAGACTAGCGGGGGGGCTGGGCACAGATACGCAGTATTTT. Translating it yields CASSLRLAGGLGTDTQYF. The chain employs TRBV7-2 and TRBJ2-3, with 14 bases matching TRBD2. Germline CDR1 reads SGHTA; CDR2 reads FQGNSA. This CDR3 is built from 18 residues. The ends lost 3 bases at V and 1 base at J; junction bases unmatched: 6.